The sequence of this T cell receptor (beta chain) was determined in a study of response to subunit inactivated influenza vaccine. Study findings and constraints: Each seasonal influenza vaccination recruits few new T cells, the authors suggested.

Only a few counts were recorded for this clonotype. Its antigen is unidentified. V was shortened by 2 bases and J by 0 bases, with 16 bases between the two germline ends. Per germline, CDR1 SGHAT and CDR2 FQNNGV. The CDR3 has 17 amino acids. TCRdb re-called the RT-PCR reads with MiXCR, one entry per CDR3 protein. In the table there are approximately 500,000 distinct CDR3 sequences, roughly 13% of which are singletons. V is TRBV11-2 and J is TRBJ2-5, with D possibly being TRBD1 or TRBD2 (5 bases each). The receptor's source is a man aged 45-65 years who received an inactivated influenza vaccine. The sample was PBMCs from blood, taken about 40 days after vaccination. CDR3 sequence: CASSLTGAGTNQETQYF. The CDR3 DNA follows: TGTGCCAGCAGCTTAACTGGGGCAGGGACGAACCAAGAGACCCAGTACTTC.